This is a list of T cell receptor beta chains from one sample in a study of identical twins. TCRdb used MiXCR to reprocess the 5' RACE reads, holding one entry per CDR3 protein. This table holds some 1,700,000 distinct CDR3 sequences, about 31% found once. The sequenced sample was cord blood. These receptors were collected from a newborn girl in good health. The CDR3 runs from the conserved cysteine through the conserved F or W.

cdr3_aa	j_call	v_call
CSVAGAGVRAPTYEQYF	TRBJ2-7	TRBV29-1
CSARRAGHQETQYF	TRBJ2-5	TRBV20-1
CASSRKLAESSYNEQYF	.	TRBV4-1
CAISESGVLTYNEQFF	TRBJ2-1	TRBV10-3
CSGGGQGWGYTF	TRBJ1-2	TRBV29-1
CSAPRQSGTPPYEQYF	TRBJ2-7	TRBV20-1
CASSFIRGETQYF	TRBJ2-5	TRBV12-3/TRBV12-4
CASSFFTTNEKLFF	TRBJ1-4	TRBV5-1
CASSAQRQGWYGYTF	TRBJ1-2	TRBV11-2
CASRHLTSYGYTF	TRBJ1-2	TRBV6-6
CASTGPYTDTQYF	TRBJ2-3	TRBV6-5
CATSKWQPYNEQFF	TRBJ2-1	TRBV24-1
CASSVIPGDEQFF	TRBJ2-1	TRBV10-1
CASSWADREDGYTF	TRBJ1-2	TRBV12-3/TRBV12-4
CASSVGGTRNSYEQYF	TRBJ2-7	TRBV9
CASSEKLFF	TRBJ1-4	TRBV2
CASSQAGSGGYNEQYF	TRBJ2-7	TRBV4-2
CASSLRLAGGLTDTQYF	TRBJ2-3	TRBV28
CASSQVRASDTEAFF	TRBJ1-1	TRBV4-2
CSVGPRGTDTQYF	TRBJ2-3	TRBV29-1
CASSEGGSGRQVLAKNIQYF	TRBJ2-4	TRBV2
CASRRTNYGYTF	TRBJ1-2	TRBV2
CASSGSGGPYNEQFF	TRBJ2-1	TRBV3-1
CSASQGNSYEQYF	TRBJ2-7	TRBV20-1
CSAEWDRGKGKLFF	TRBJ1-4	TRBV20-1
CASQGVFYNEQFF	TRBJ2-1	TRBV11-1
CASSELARSTDTQYF	TRBJ2-3	TRBV2
CASRAGTSGYEQYF	TRBJ2-7	TRBV2
CASSGHLSNQPQHF	TRBJ1-5	TRBV6-6
CASSIRRTWPEAFF	TRBJ1-1	TRBV19
CASSLIGAGNYEQYF	.	TRBV5-6
CASSPQTPPRVHYGYTF	TRBJ1-2	TRBV11-2
CASSDQPRASTDTQYF	TRBJ2-3	TRBV25-1
CASSSRARSPLHF	TRBJ1-6	TRBV6-5
CASSQRQGRDTEAFF	TRBJ1-1	TRBV4-1
CASSLTPASYGYTF	TRBJ1-2	TRBV27
CASSLEQTGPGTEAFF	TRBJ1-1	TRBV7-2
CSAKFLHSGGLYNEQFF	TRBJ2-1	TRBV20-1
CASSSAGVDTEAFF	TRBJ1-1	TRBV28
CAWSREGAGYTF	TRBJ1-2	TRBV30
CASSLGLAGPSSYNEQFF	TRBJ2-1	TRBV5-1
CASSLLFGTSGGTDTQYF	TRBJ2-3	TRBV27
CASSTFWAWDTQYF	TRBJ2-3	TRBV11-2
CSAGDRGYGYTF	TRBJ1-2	TRBV20-1
CASSFGSGEKLFF	TRBJ1-4	TRBV5-1
CASSPRAELAKNIQYF	TRBJ2-4	TRBV7-2
CSAGQGHYEQYF	TRBJ2-7	TRBV20-1
CASSLRMQETQYF	TRBJ2-5	TRBV13
CASSRAASTDTQYF	TRBJ2-3	TRBV4-1
CASRPNRWTNEKLFF	TRBJ1-4	TRBV28
CSVWGAVYGYTF	TRBJ1-2	TRBV20-1
CASSVATGGTYTQYF	TRBJ2-3	TRBV9
CASSFRGGLADNEQFF	TRBJ2-1	TRBV5-1
CSASLGGSYNEQYF	.	TRBV20-1
CASSASGVKGYGYTF	TRBJ1-2	TRBV2
CASTRTSAYNEQFF	TRBJ2-1	TRBV5-1